This T cell receptor beta chain was documented in a study of blood T cell repertoires in COVID-19. Looking at the study overall: Sample material is recorded as cDNA or gDNA derived from T cells, B-cell-depleted T cells, or PBMCs.

Original processing methods: Nucleated cell number was recorded as an estimate derived from reference gene primer amplification. This table comes from immunoSEQ multiplex PCR, and its TCRdb copy is limited to in-frame clones, with some not included. V, J and clone size reflect that table, while D and trimming were determined from the DNA. The profile covers about 81,000 clones, with around 89% appearing a single time and 1% to 1.5% taken by the ten largest. Living in about two dozen US areas, the participants were between roughly 18 and 89 years of age. Cohort allocation depended upon clinical history that participants reported. CDR3 length: 15 amino acids. CDR1 is SEHNR, CDR2 FQNEAQ, per germline (reference sequence). Trimming shortened V by 2 bases and J by 1 base, and 11 bases separated the two germline ends.

This chain joins TRBV7-9 and TRBJ1-1; D not resolved. The sequenced sample was PBMCs or T cells enriched from blood (not recorded which). The origin of this receptor is a woman between 45 and 60 years old with acute COVID-19. Written as DNA, the CDR3 is TGTGCCAGCAGCTTAAGCGTCGAGGGGAACACTGAAGCTTTCTTT. Protein: CASSLSVEGNTEAFF.